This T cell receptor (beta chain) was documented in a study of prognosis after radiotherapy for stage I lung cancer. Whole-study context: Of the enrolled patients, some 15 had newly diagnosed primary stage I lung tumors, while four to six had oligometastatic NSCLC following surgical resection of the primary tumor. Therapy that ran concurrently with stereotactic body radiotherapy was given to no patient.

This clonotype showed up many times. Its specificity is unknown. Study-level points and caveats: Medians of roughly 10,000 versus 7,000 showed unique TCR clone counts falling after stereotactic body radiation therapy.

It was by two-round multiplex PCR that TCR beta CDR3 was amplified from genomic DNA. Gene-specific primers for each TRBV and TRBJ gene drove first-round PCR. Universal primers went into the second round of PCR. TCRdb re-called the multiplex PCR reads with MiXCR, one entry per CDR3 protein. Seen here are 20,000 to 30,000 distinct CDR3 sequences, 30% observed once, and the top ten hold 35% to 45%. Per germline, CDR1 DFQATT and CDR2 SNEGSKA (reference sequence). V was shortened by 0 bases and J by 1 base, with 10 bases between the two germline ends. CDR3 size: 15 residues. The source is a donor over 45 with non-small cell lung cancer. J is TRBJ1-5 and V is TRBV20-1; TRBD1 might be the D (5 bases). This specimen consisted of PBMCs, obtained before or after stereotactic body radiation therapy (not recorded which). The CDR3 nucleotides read TGCAGTGCTAGAGATTTTGGGGGGAGCAATCAGCCCCAGCATTTT. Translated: CSARDFGGSNQPQHF.